This T cell receptor (beta chain) was sequenced for a study of shared clonotypes between healthy human individuals. On the study more broadly: Per donor, CD8 memory used one plate, CD8 naive used two, CD4 memory used three and CD4 naive used three.

This clone was counted only a few times. Per germline, CDR1 SEHNR and CDR2 FQNEAQ (reference sequence). Trimming stripped 4 bases from V and 2 bases from J, with 7 bases between. This CDR3 comprises 13 residues. Data came from immunoSEQ multiplex PCR; TCRdb stores just in-frame clones and leaves some out. The data hold 850,000 to 1,200,000 clones, with about 74% observed a single time. The chain couples TRBV7-9 to TRBJ2-3; no clear D. Sequenced material: memory CD4+ T cells sorted from blood. Indicated subset: CD45RA-negative fraction. The clonotype comes from a man between 18 and 29 years old in good health. The CDR3 is CASSYDPTDTQYF. Here the CDR3 DNA reads TGTGCCAGCAGCTACGACCCCACAGATACGCAGTATTTT.